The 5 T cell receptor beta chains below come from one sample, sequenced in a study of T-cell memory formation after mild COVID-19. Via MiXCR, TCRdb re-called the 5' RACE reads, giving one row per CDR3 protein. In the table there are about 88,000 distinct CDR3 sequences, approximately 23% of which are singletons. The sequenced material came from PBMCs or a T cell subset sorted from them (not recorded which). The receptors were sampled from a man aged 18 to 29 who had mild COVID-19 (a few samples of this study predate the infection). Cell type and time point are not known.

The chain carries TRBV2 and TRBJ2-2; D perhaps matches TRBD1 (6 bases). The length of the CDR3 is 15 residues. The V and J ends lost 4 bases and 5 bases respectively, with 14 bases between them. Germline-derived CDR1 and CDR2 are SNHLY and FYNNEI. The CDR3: CASSAGVRETGELFF. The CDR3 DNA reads TGTGCCAGCAGTGCAGGGGTCAGGGAGACCGGGGAGCTGTTTTTT.

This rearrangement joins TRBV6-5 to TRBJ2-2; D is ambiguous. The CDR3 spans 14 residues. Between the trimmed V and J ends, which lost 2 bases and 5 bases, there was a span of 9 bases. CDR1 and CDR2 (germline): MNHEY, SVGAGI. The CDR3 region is CASSYLARTGELFF. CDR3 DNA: TGTGCCAGCAGTTACCTGGCGAGGACCGGGGAGCTGTTTTTT.

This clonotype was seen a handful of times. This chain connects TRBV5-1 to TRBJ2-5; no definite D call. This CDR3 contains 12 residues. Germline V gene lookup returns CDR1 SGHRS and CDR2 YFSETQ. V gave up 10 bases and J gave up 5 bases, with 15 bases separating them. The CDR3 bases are TGCGCCTCCCGTGCCGCGGCCGAGACCCAGTACTTC. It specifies CASRAAAETQYF.

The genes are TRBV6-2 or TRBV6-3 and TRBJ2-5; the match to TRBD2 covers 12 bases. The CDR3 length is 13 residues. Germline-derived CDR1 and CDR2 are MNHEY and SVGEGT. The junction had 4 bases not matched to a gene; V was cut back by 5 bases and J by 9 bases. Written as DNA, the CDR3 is TGTGCCAGCAGTCGGACTAGCGGGGCGTCCCAGTACTTC. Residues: CASSRTSGASQYF.

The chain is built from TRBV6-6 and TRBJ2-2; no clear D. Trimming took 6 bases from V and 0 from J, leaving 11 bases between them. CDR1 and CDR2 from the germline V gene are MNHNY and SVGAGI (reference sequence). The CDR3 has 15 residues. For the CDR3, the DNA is TGTGCCAGCAGCCTTACCCGTTCGAACACCGGGGAGCTGTTTTTT. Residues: CASSLTRSNTGELFF.